These 12 T cell receptor beta chains were sequenced from one sample in a study of T cells in Graves' hyperthyroidism and ophthalmopathy. Amplification of TCR beta CDR3 regions was performed using RNA transcripts as template. Researchers ran a first-round RT-PCR on the TCR CDR3 using the HTBI primer set. TCRdb redid the calling of the multiplex PCR reads with MiXCR, one entry per CDR3 protein. This sample has 37,000 or so distinct CDR3 sequences; 40% to 65% occur once, and the top ten carry roughly 17%. Sequencing was done on a sample of blood. The receptors were gathered from a man in his forties with Graves' ophthalmopathy.

V usage is TRBV2 and J usage is TRBJ1-5, with D possibly matching TRBD1 (5 bases). This CDR3 has 14 residues. Germline V gene data show CDR1 as SNHLY and CDR2 as FYNNEI. Trimming took off 1 base at V and 4 bases at J, with 8 bases between the two ends. In nucleotides, the CDR3 is TGTGCCAGCAGTGAAGGGCCAGGGAATCAGCCCCAGCATTTT. Protein product: CASSEGPGNQPQHF.

The rearrangement uses TRBV7-8 and TRBJ1-3; D is uncertain. Germline V gene data show CDR1 as SGHVS and CDR2 as FQNEAQ. The CDR3 spans 12 residues. The V end lost 8 bases, the J end lost 4 bases, and 9 bases lay between the germline ends. The CDR3 spells CASVEGGNTIYF. CDR3 coding DNA: TGTGCCAGCGTAGAGGGAGGAAACACCATATATTTT.

This chain joins TRBV20-1 and TRBJ2-5; 12 nucleotides agree with TRBD1. J lost 5 bases, V lost 3 bases, and 10 bases had no gene match. Germline V gene sequence: CDR1 DFQATT, CDR2 SNEGSKA (reference sequence). The CDR3 totals 16 residues. CDR3 bases: TGCAGTGCTAGCCTTCCCGGGACAGGGGGCGGGGAGACCCAGTACTTC. Translation: CSASLPGTGGGETQYF.

This sequence joins TRBV7-9 and TRBJ1-3; tentatively, D is TRBD1 (5 bases). Per germline, CDR1 SEHNR and CDR2 FQNEAQ (reference sequence). This CDR3 contains 14 residues. Trimming removed 1 base at V and 8 bases at J, with 12 bases between. The CDR3 here is CASSLVLGGDTIYF. The CDR3 DNA is TGTGCCAGCAGCTTAGTTCTAGGAGGGGACACCATATATTTT.

In this sample, this clonotype turned up many times. The chain combines TRBV15 with TRBJ2-3; TRBD2 matches 7 bases. Germline assignment: CDR1 LNHNV and CDR2 YYDKDF (reference sequence). The CDR3 contains 14 residues. J gave up 6 bases and V 5 bases, and 8 bases lay outside the gene matches. In nucleotides, the CDR3 is TGTGCCACCAGCCCTCGGGGGGTAAAGGATACGCAGTATTTT. Amino acid sequence: CATSPRGVKDTQYF.

The chain couples TRBV5-6 to TRBJ1-5; possible D gene TRBD1, 5 bases. The CDR3 has 16 residues. Germline CDR1 reads SGHDT; CDR2 reads YYEEEE. V was clipped by 0 bases and J by 5 bases, with 15 bases between them. The CDR3 DNA reads TGTGCCAGCAGCTTGGCCGGACGACTGGGGGATCAGCCCCAGCATTTT. Protein: CASSLAGRLGDQPQHF.

This clonotype was detected ten times or more. This rearrangement joins TRBV7-9 to TRBJ2-3; 9 positions agree with TRBD2. J gave up 0 bases and V 6 bases, and 7 bases lay outside the gene matches. The CDR3 consists of 16 residues. Germline-derived CDR1 and CDR2 are SEHNR and FQNEAQ (reference sequence). The CDR3 protein is CASRLAGSGSTDTQYF. The CDR3 bases are TGTGCCAGCAGACTAGCGGGTAGCGGGAGCACAGATACGCAGTATTTT. The full variable domain, rest sourced from reference TRBV7-9 and TRBJ2-3, is DTGVSQNPRHKITKRGQNVTFRCDPISEHNRLYWYRQTLGQGPEFLTYFQNEAQLEKSRLLSDRFSAERPKGSFSTLEIQRTEQGDSAMYLCASRLAGSGSTDTQYFGPGTRLTVL.

This clonotype has at least ten counts. The V gene is TRBV24-1, the J gene TRBJ2-3; the match to TRBD2 covers 11 bases. The germline V gene encodes CDR1 KGHDR and CDR2 SFDVKD. V shed 3 bases and J 1 base; nucleotides not matched to a gene: 5. The CDR3 contains 17 residues. The CDR3 sequence is CATSDPGTSGRTDTQYF. DNA for the CDR3: TGTGCCACCAGTGATCCGGGGACTAGCGGACGCACAGATACGCAGTATTTT.

This clonotype is a singleton in its sample. As the CDR3 is not closed by the conserved phenylalanine or tryptophan, this likely results from a read error. The gene calls are TRBV4-2 and TRBJ2-7; 9 bases match TRBD2. Trimming cost V 2 bases and J 3 bases; bases outside gene matches: 5. Germline lookup yields CDR1 LGHNA and CDR2 YNFKEQ. The CDR3 consists of 15 residues. CDR3: CASSQSLAGSYEQYL. The CDR3 coding sequence is TGTGCCAGCAGCCAATCCCTAGCGGGGAGCTACGAGCAGTACCTC.

The chain couples TRBV7-9 to TRBJ2-5, with 10 bases that match TRBD1. This CDR3 is 16 amino acids long. The trim removed 1 base at V and 5 bases at J, leaving 7 bases unmatched. CDR1 and CDR2 from the germline V gene are SEHNR and FQNEAQ (reference sequence). The CDR3 protein is CASSLVGTGERETQYF. CDR3 nucleotides: TGTGCCAGCAGCTTAGTGGGGACAGGGGAGAGGGAGACCCAGTACTTC.

The chain is built from TRBV5-6 and TRBJ2-5; 7 bases align to TRBD1. V shed 3 bases and J 5 bases; nucleotides not matched to a gene: 7. In germline, CDR1 is SGHDT, CDR2 YYEEEE. The CDR3 is 14 amino acids. DNA for the CDR3: TGTGCCAGCAGCTCCGGGACAGTAGGGGAGACCCAGTACTTC. Residues: CASSSGTVGETQYF.

This clonotype showed up just a few times. CDR3 sequence reads: CASSLDSGRAYEQYF. Written as DNA, the CDR3 is TGTGCCAGCAGCTTAGATAGCGGGAGGGCCTACGAGCAGTACTTC. This sequence joins TRBV11-3 and TRBJ2-7, with TRBD2 matching 11 bases. V shed 0 bases, J shed 2 bases, and the junction held 0 bases outside the gene matches. The CDR3 extends over 15 amino acids. Germline CDR1 and CDR2: SGHNT and YENEEA.